One and the same sample provided the 6 T cell receptor beta chains below, sequenced in a study of identical twins. MiXCR, applied by TCRdb to the 5' RACE reads, yields one record per CDR3 protein. The sample carries 200,000 to 250,000 distinct CDR3 sequences, about 10% recorded once. The material sequenced was memory T cells sorted from blood. The receptors shown here come from a man aged 50 to 60 in good health.

This clonotype was recorded at least ten times. As DNA, the CDR3 is TGCGCCAGCAGCCAAGGGGACCAGAGCTCCTACAATGAGCAGTTCTTC. Translating gives CASSQGDQSSYNEQFF. The chain combines TRBV4-3 with TRBJ2-1, with D tentatively TRBD1 or TRBD2 (5 bases each). The ends were cut back, 1 base at V and 0 bases at J, with 10 bases in the middle. Germline V gene sequence: CDR1 LGHNA, CDR2 YSLEER. The CDR3 consists of 16 residues.

This clonotype came up a few times. The chain employs TRBV7-9 and TRBJ1-5; tentatively, D is TRBD1 (6 bases). This CDR3 is built from 13 residues. Germline V lookup: CDR1 SEHNR, CDR2 FQNEAQ (reference sequence). The V and J ends lost 5 bases and 5 bases respectively, with 10 bases between them. The DNA of the CDR3 is TGTGCCAGCAGCCTGGACAGATATCAGCCCCAGCATTTT. It encodes CASSLDRYQPQHF.

This clonotype was detected only a few times. The J gene is TRBJ1-2, the V gene TRBV18, with 8 positions matching TRBD1. CDR1 is KGHSH and CDR2 is LQKENI in the germline V gene. J lost 4 bases, V lost 4 bases, and 8 bases had no gene match. This CDR3 comprises 15 residues. The CDR3 loop reads CASSLGQGEGYGYTF. The CDR3 bases are TGTGCCAGCTCACTTGGACAGGGCGAGGGCTATGGCTACACCTTC. The full variable domain, in which reference TRBV18 and TRBJ1-2 provide the parts outside the CDR3, is NAGVMQNPRHLVRRRGQEARLRCSPMKGHSHVYWYRQLPEEGLKFMVYLQKENIIDESGMPKERFSAEFPKEGPSILRIQQVVRGDSAAYFCASSLGQGEGYGYTFGSGTRLTVV.

A single count supports this clonotype. The chain employs TRBV7-8 and TRBJ2-7; 10 bases fit TRBD1. Germline loops: CDR1 SGHVS, CDR2 FQNEAQ. V gave up 5 bases and J gave up 7 bases; unmatched junction bases: 14. CDR3 length: 16 amino acids. The CDR3 coding sequence is TGTGCCAGCAGCCTCCAGACCGGGACAGGGGTGGTAGAGCAGTACTTC. This encodes CASSLQTGTGVVEQYF.

In its sample, this clonotype was seen many times. This chain uses TRBV20-1 with TRBJ1-6, with D possibly being TRBD1 (6 bases). CDR3 length equals 14 residues. Trimming took off 5 bases at V and 7 bases at J, with 15 bases between the two ends. Per germline, CDR1 DFQATT and CDR2 SNEGSKA (reference sequence). The CDR3 DNA is TGCAGTGCTTTACTAACAGGGCAGAATTCACCCCTCCACTTT. It is translated as CSALLTGQNSPLHF.

V is TRBV28 and J is TRBJ1-4; TRBD1 agrees at 9 bases. The CDR3 consists of 15 residues. CDR1 and CDR2 (germline): MDHEN, SYDVKM. V shed 5 bases, J shed 2 bases, and the junction held 3 bases outside the gene matches. The CDR3 is CASSRTGVTNEKLFF. The CDR3 DNA follows: TGTGCCAGCAGTCGGACAGGGGTGACTAATGAAAAACTGTTTTTT.